What follows are 29 T cell receptor beta chains derived from one specimen sequenced in a study of blood T cell repertoires in COVID-19. Clones were read by immunoSEQ multiplex PCR, and TCRdb kept only the in-frame ones, dropping some. The table lists about 45,000 clones, more than 65% of them singletons. Sequencing was carried out using peripheral blood. These receptors originate from a human donor in a cohort sampled during active COVID-19.

V gene TRBV28 combines with J gene TRBJ2-6; 9 bases fit TRBD1. The CDR3 runs to 20 residues. J gave up 0 bases and V 3 bases, and 12 bases lay outside the gene matches. Germline CDR1 reads MDHEN; CDR2 reads SYDVKM. CDR3 protein: CASSFLPRDRVVSGANVLTF. DNA of the CDR3: TGTGCCAGCAGTTTTCTCCCCCGGGACAGGGTAGTCTCTGGGGCCAACGTCCTGACTTTC.

The rearrangement joins TRBV7-2 to TRBJ2-7; 11 bases align to TRBD2. The CDR3 is made up of 16 amino acids. Germline-derived CDR1 and CDR2 are SGHTA and FQGNSA. After removal of 2 bases from V and 1 base from J, the junction contained 4 bases not matched to a gene. CDR3 in amino acids: CASSLRLAGGSYEQYF. CDR3 DNA sequence: TGTGCCAGCAGCTTACGTCTAGCGGGAGGATCCTACGAGCAGTACTTC.

The chain combines TRBV7-9 with TRBJ1-4; D possibly corresponds to TRBD1 (5 bases). The V gene's germline CDR1 is SEHNR and CDR2 FQNEAQ (reference sequence). The CDR3 totals 13 residues. V was cut by 5 bases and J by 8 bases, with 12 bases left in between. CDR3 loop: CASSPPAGEKLFF. The CDR3 DNA reads TGTGCCAGCAGCCCGCCGGCAGGGGAAAAACTGTTTTTT. Full variable domain (rest looked up from reference TRBV7-9 and TRBJ1-4): DTGVSQNPRHKITKRGQNVTFRCDPISEHNRLYWYRQTLGQGPEFLTYFQNEAQLEKSRLLSDRFSAERPKGSFSTLEIQRTEQGDSAMYLCASSPPAGEKLFFGSGTQLSVL.

The J gene is TRBJ2-5, the V gene TRBV11-2; D might be TRBD2 (5 bases). Germline V gene sequence: CDR1 SGHAT, CDR2 FQNNGV. This CDR3 region has 14 residues. The V and J ends lost 0 bases and 4 bases respectively, with 9 bases between them. The CDR3 loop is CASSLDSDTETQYF. The CDR3 nucleotides are TGTGCCAGCAGCTTAGATAGCGACACAGAGACCCAGTACTTC.

The rearrangement links TRBV19 to TRBJ2-7; 10 bases map to TRBD2. Trimming cost V 5 bases and J 4 bases; bases outside gene matches: 5. The germline V gene has CDR1 LNHDA and CDR2 SQIVND (reference sequence). The CDR3 loop spans 14 amino acids. The CDR3 region is CASSARTSGYEQYF. The CDR3 DNA reads as TGTGCCAGTAGTGCCAGGACTAGCGGATACGAGCAGTACTTC.

The sample holds one count of this clone. This rearrangement joins TRBV15 to TRBJ1-6; 9 nucleotides line up with TRBD1. The J segment lost 9 bases and the V segment lost 4 bases, leaving 7 bases of the junction unmatched. Germline CDR1 reads LNHNV; CDR2 reads YYDKDF (reference sequence). This CDR3 region has 15 residues. This CDR3 is CATSIGTGSGSPLHF. CDR3 DNA: TGTGCCACCAGCATCGGGACAGGGTCAGGTTCACCCCTCCACTTT.

Only a few counts were recorded for this clone. V and J are TRBV4-2 and TRBJ2-4; 9 positions match TRBD1. The V segment lost 0 bases and the J segment 5 bases; nucleotides outside the gene matches: 2. Germline CDR1 LGHNA, CDR2 YNFKEQ. The CDR3 sequence is 15 residues long. The CDR3 DNA reads TGTGCCAGCAGCCAAGAAGGGGACAGGGAAAACATTCAGTACTTC. Its translation is CASSQEGDRENIQYF.

The rearrangement uses TRBV11-2 and TRBJ1-2; D call uncertain. V lost 8 bases and J lost 2, with 6 bases in between. The CDR3 has 11 residues. Germline lookup yields CDR1 SGHAT and CDR2 FQNNGV. CDR3 protein: CASGQNYGYTF. CDR3 sequence (DNA): TGTGCCAGCGGGCAGAACTATGGCTACACCTTC.

This chain connects TRBV11-2 to TRBJ1-2; D not certain. V was clipped by 5 bases and J by 7 bases, with 14 bases between them. CDR3 size: 13 residues. The germline V gene encodes CDR1 SGHAT and CDR2 FQNNGV. Here the CDR3 DNA reads TGTGCCAGCAGCCAGATTAGACGGGGTGGCTACACCTTC. It is translated as CASSQIRRGGYTF.

This sequence joins TRBV6-5 and TRBJ2-3; 10 bases fit TRBD2. The CDR3 sequence is 14 residues long. Germline CDR1 reads MNHEY; CDR2 reads SVGAGI. The ends lost 8 bases at V and 4 bases at J; junction bases unmatched: 6. CDR3 in amino acids: CASGPSGRADTQYF. CDR3 coding DNA: TGTGCCAGCGGTCCTAGCGGGAGAGCAGATACGCAGTATTTT.

The chain has TRBV5-4 and TRBJ2-1, with TRBD2 identical over 10 bases. V dropped 0 bases and J dropped 4; count of bases not matched to a gene: 1. CDR1 is SGHNT, CDR2 YYREEE, per germline (reference sequence). CDR3 length: 15 amino acids. The CDR3 loop reads CASSLGSGRYNEQFF. The CDR3 bases are TGTGCCAGCAGCTTGGGTAGCGGGAGGTACAATGAGCAGTTCTTC.

The rearrangement uses TRBV6-6 and TRBJ2-7; 7 bases align to TRBD1. The CDR3 runs to 13 residues. Germline V gene sequence: CDR1 MNHNY, CDR2 SVGAGI (reference sequence). Losses at the gene ends were 6 bases for V and 5 bases for J; bases not matched to a gene: 7. For the CDR3, the DNA is TGTGCCAGCAGCCGACAAGGGGGCAACGAGCAGTACTTC. Translated: CASSRQGGNEQYF.

This clone was observed a handful of times. The V and J genes are TRBV10-1 and TRBJ2-7; 9 bases agree with TRBD2. The V and J ends lost 5 bases and 2 bases, in that order; junction bases with no gene match: 16. CDR1 and CDR2 from the germline V gene are WNHNN and SYGVQD (reference sequence). CDR3 length equals 18 residues. This chain's CDR3 is CASSSTTLTSGSPYEQYF. In DNA form, the CDR3 reads TGCGCCAGCAGTTCAACGACCCTGACTAGCGGAAGTCCCTACGAGCAGTACTTC.

V gene TRBV25-1 combines with J gene TRBJ2-3; 7 nucleotides line up with TRBD1. Germline V gene sequence: CDR1 MGHDK, CDR2 SYGVNS. Trimming at V came to 2 bases and at J to 5 bases, leaving 10 bases not matched to a gene. This CDR3 has 16 amino acids. For the CDR3, the DNA is TGTGCCAGCAGTGAACTTGGGGACAGAACTCAAGATACGCAGTATTTT. Encoded protein: CASSELGDRTQDTQYF.

This chain connects TRBV28 to TRBJ2-7, with 7 bases aligning to TRBD2. From germline, CDR1 is MDHEN and CDR2 SYDVKM. Germline trimming cut 8 bases from V and 5 bases from J; bases unmatched to any gene: 6. The CDR3 runs to 12 residues. The CDR3 sequence is CASGGGLDEQYF. The CDR3 nucleotides read TGTGCCAGCGGGGGGGGACTGGACGAGCAGTACTTC.

The chain combines TRBV6-2 or TRBV6-3 with TRBJ1-4, with 9 bases that match TRBD1. The germline V gene encodes CDR1 MNHEY and CDR2 SVGEGT. This CDR3 comprises 16 residues. V was pared by 6 bases and J by 3 bases, with 8 bases of the junction left unmatched. CDR3 DNA: TGTGCCAGCAGCCGCGGACAGGGGCTAGCTAATGAAAAACTGTTTTTT. It encodes CASSRGQGLANEKLFF.

CDR3 DNA sequence: TGTGCCAGCAGTATAGGGCCCGGGGGCTACGAGCAGTACTTC. Protein sequence: CASSIGPGGYEQYF. V and J are TRBV28 and TRBJ2-7, with a possible D match to TRBD2 (6 bases). Deletions cut 5 bases from V and 3 bases from J, with 14 bases between. There are 14 residues in the CDR3. The germline V gene has CDR1 MDHEN and CDR2 SYDVKM. The whole variable domain, filled in from reference TRBV28 and TRBJ2-7, reads DVKVTQSSRYLVKRTGEKVFLECVQDMDHENMFWYRQDPGLGLRLIYFSYDVKMKEKGDIPEGYSVSREKKERFSLILESASTNQTSMYLCASSIGPGGYEQYFGPGTRLTVT.

This chain uses TRBV20-1 with TRBJ2-7; no clear D gene. The CDR3 sequence is 14 residues long. Germline V lookup: CDR1 DFQATT, CDR2 SNEGSKA (reference sequence). V lost 3 bases, J lost 1 base, and 13 bases lay in between. This CDR3 is CSASPAGLSYEQYF. CDR3 DNA: TGCAGTGCTAGTCCGGCAGGTTTATCCTACGAGCAGTACTTC.

The rearrangement links TRBV3-1 (or the pseudogene TRBV3-2) to TRBJ1-6, with TRBD1 identical over 8 bases. The CDR3 is 15 residues long. The ends lost 4 bases at V and 7 bases at J; junction bases unmatched: 6. Germline CDR1 and CDR2: LGHDT and YNNKEL (reference sequence). The DNA for the CDR3 is TGTGCCAGCAGCCCCTCACAGGGGGAGAATTCACCCCTCCACTTT. Its protein product is CASSPSQGENSPLHF.

This sequence joins TRBV6-5 and TRBJ2-1; tentatively, D is TRBD1 (8 bases). V was cut by 6 bases and J by 7 bases, with 13 bases left in between. CDR1 is MNHEY and CDR2 is SVGAGI in the germline V gene. The CDR3 consists of 13 residues. The CDR3 here is CASSQQGGNEQFF. CDR3 sequence (DNA): TGTGCCAGCAGCCAACAGGGGGGGAATGAGCAGTTCTTC.

The V gene is TRBV6-5, the J gene TRBJ2-5, with D uncertain. V was shortened by 6 bases and J by 9 bases, with 17 bases between the two germline ends. The germline CDR1 and CDR2 sequences are MNHEY and SVGAGI. CDR3 length: 13 amino acids. In DNA form, the CDR3 reads TGTGCCAGCAGAGTAGCACCTCAAACGGCCCAGTACTTC. This translates into CASRVAPQTAQYF.

CDR3 DNA sequence: TGCGCCAGCAGCTTGGGACAGACCTCTGGGGCCAACGTCCTGACTTTC. Protein product: CASSLGQTSGANVLTF. The chain joins TRBV5-1 to TRBJ2-6, with a possible D match to TRBD1 (5 bases). The CDR3 extends over 16 amino acids. Germline-derived CDR1 and CDR2 are SGHRS and YFSETQ. Trimming took off 0 bases at V and 0 bases at J, with 7 bases between the two ends.

V gene TRBV13 combines with J gene TRBJ2-1; 10 nucleotides agree with TRBD2. V shed 7 bases, J shed 7 bases, and the junction held 10 bases outside the gene matches. The CDR3 totals 15 residues. CDR1 PRHDT and CDR2 FYEKMQ come from the germline V gene (reference sequence). The CDR3 nucleotides read TGTGCCAGCAACTCAGCGGGAGGGCCTCGAAATGAGCAGTTCTTC. Protein: CASNSAGGPRNEQFF. Full variable domain (missing parts from reference TRBV13 and TRBJ2-1): AAGVIQSPRHLIKEKRETATLKCYPIPRHDTVYWYQQGPGQDPQFLISFYEKMQSDKGSIPDRFSAQQFSDYHSELNMSSLELGDSALYFCASNSAGGPRNEQFFGPGTRLTVL.

This clone was detected only once. The gene calls are TRBV7-2 and TRBJ1-4, with 7 bases identical to TRBD1. Germline values: CDR1 SGHTA, CDR2 FQGNSA. V was pared by 5 bases and J by 6 bases, with 9 bases of the junction left unmatched. This CDR3 has 15 residues. Here the CDR3 reads CASSKSTGAYEKLFF. Written as DNA, the CDR3 is TGTGCCAGCAGCAAGTCTACAGGGGCCTATGAAAAACTGTTTTTT.

The chain has TRBV9 and TRBJ2-1, with 8 positions matching TRBD2. The CDR3 runs 15 residues. The ends lost 4 bases at V and 5 bases at J; junction bases unmatched: 8. The germline V gene has CDR1 SGDLS and CDR2 YYNGEE. The CDR3 region is CASSRGTRKNNEQFF. CDR3 nucleotides: TGTGCCAGCAGCCGGGGGACTAGGAAGAACAATGAGCAGTTCTTC.

The chain employs TRBV5-1 and TRBJ2-7; no reliable D call. CDR1 and CDR2 (germline): SGHRS, YFSETQ. The CDR3 covers 14 residues. The V end was cut by 4 bases, the J end by 0 bases, with 11 bases between. This CDR3 is CASSPRDFSYEQYF. The CDR3 bases are TGCGCCAGCAGCCCCCGTGACTTCTCCTACGAGCAGTACTTC.

The J gene is TRBJ2-5, the V gene TRBV5-1; TRBD2 might be the D (7 bases). Germline V lookup: CDR1 SGHRS, CDR2 YFSETQ. There are 16 residues in the CDR3. Trimming left V 1 base short and J 5 bases short, with 18 bases between. The CDR3 region has the DNA TGCGCCAGCAGCTTGTGGGGGGCGGGGGAATGGGAGACCCAGTACTTC. Translated, it gives CASSLWGAGEWETQYF. Full variable domain (outside the CDR3, taken from reference TRBV5-1 and TRBJ2-5): KAGVTQTPRYLIKTRGQQVTLSCSPISGHRSVSWYQQTPGQGLQFLFEYFSETQRNKGNFPGRFSGRQFSNSRSEMNVSTLELGDSALYLCASSLWGAGEWETQYFGPGTRLLVL.

This clone was observed a handful of times. This rearrangement joins TRBV5-1 to TRBJ1-2, with D uncertain. The germline V gene has CDR1 SGHRS and CDR2 YFSETQ. V gave up 4 bases and J gave up 3 bases, with 7 bases separating them. The CDR3 consists of 12 residues. The CDR3 nucleotides read TGCGCCAGCAGCCCCGGGGACTATGGCTACACCTTC. Protein product: CASSPGDYGYTF.

In DNA form, the CDR3 reads TGTGCCAGCAGTTTAGCGGGAGTCGACTACAATGAGCAGTTCTTC. Residues: CASSLAGVDYNEQFF. The chain recombines TRBV3-1 (or the pseudogene TRBV3-2) with TRBJ2-1, with 9 nucleotides matching TRBD2. V lost 6 bases and J lost 3; bases outside the gene matches: 6. The CDR3 is made up of 15 amino acids. The germline V gene encodes CDR1 LGHDT and CDR2 YNNKEL (reference sequence).